This T cell receptor beta chain was retrieved from a study of PD-L1 blockade in urothelial cancer. Looking at the study overall: It was at some point between 2014 and 2016 that patients started atezolizumab at 1,200 mg intravenously every 3 weeks. Typically, measured as a median, blood samples had more than 110,000 T cells.

Trimming at V came to 0 bases and at J to 2 bases, leaving 0 bases not matched to a gene. CDR1 and CDR2 (germline): LNHNV, YYDKDF (reference sequence). The CDR3 length is 14 residues. The table came from immunoSEQ multiplex PCR; TCRdb's copy has only in-frame clones and leaves some out. The sample yields about 84,000 clones, roughly 90% seen once. This sequence originates from a man aged 55-75 years with urothelial cancer. This specimen was PBMCs, taken around atezolizumab (anti-PD-L1) treatment. This rearrangement joins TRBV15 to TRBJ2-5; 7 positions match TRBD2. In DNA, the CDR3 is TGTGCCACCAGCAGAGAGGGGGGGCAAGAGACCCAGTACTTC. Its protein is CATSREGGQETQYF.